This paragraph reports one TCR beta chain. No antigen is known for it. The V gene end was trimmed by 1 base and the J gene end by 2 bases; junction bases not matched to a gene: 12. This CDR3 comprises 17 residues. The germline CDR1 and CDR2 sequences are SQVTM and ANQGSEA. These data come from a study of shared clonotypes between healthy human individuals. General study results and limits: Lower generation probabilities were found for non-shared clonotypes than for those shared by all four donors.

Terminally differentiated effector memory CD45RA+ cells were excluded by CCR7 positive selection of CD45RO-negative cells. Only Caucasian adults living in Nashville, Tennessee made up the donor group. Only in-frame clones appear in the TCRdb table, and some are missing; sequencing was by immunoSEQ multiplex PCR. The repertoire holds 550,000 to 750,000 clones, with 92% as singletons. The V call is TRBV29-1, the J call TRBJ2-7, with 9 nucleotides matching TRBD1. Sequenced input: naive CD8+ T cells sorted from blood. This TCR derives from a man younger than 45 in good health. The CDR3 nucleotides are TGCAGCGTTGAAGGGGACATGACGGGACAGGGTCCCTACGAGCAGTACTTC. Its translation is CSVEGDMTGQGPYEQYF.